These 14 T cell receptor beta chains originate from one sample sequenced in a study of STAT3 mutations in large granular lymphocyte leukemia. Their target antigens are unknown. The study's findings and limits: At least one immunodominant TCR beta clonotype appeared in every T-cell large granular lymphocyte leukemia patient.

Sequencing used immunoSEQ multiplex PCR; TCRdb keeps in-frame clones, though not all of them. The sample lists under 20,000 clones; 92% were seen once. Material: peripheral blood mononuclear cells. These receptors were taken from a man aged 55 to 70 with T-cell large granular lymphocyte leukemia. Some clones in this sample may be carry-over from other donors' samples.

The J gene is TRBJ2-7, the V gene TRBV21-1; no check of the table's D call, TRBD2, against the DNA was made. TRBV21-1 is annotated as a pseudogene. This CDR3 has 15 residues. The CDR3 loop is CASSKVGTTGYEQYF. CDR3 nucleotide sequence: TGTGCCAGCAGCAAAGTGGGGACTACCGGCTACGAGCAGTACTTC.

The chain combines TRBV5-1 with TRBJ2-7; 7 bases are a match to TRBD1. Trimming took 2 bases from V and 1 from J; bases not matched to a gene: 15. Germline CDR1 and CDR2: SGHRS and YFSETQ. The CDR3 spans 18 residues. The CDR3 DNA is TGCGCCAGCAGCTTTGCCCCACAGGGGAGCGGAGTATCCTACGAGCAGTACTTC. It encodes CASSFAPQGSGVSYEQYF.

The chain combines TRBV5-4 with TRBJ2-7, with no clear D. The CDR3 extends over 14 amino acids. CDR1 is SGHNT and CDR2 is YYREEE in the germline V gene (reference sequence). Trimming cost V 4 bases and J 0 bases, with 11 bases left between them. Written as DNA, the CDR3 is TGTGCCAGCAGCGACGTTCCCCACTCCTACGAGCAGTACTTC. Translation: CASSDVPHSYEQYF.

CDR3 amino acids: CASSLGTGLSDGYTF. In DNA form, the CDR3 reads TGCGCCAGCAGCCTAGGTACAGGGCTATCGGATGGCTACACCTTC. The chain links TRBV5-1 to TRBJ1-2, with D possibly being TRBD1 (6 bases). Deletions cut 4 bases from V and 6 bases from J, with 19 bases between. The CDR3 is 15 amino acids. Germline loops: CDR1 SGHRS, CDR2 YFSETQ.

CDR3 DNA: TGTGCCAGCAGTCCCTGGGGGGGTGGTGGGGCCAACGTCCTGACTTTC. Translated, it gives CASSPWGGGGANVLTF. The chain recombines TRBV7-8 with TRBJ2-6; the match to TRBD2 covers 7 bases. This CDR3 spans 16 amino acids. Germline CDR1 is SGHVS and CDR2 is FQNEAQ. Trimming cost V 6 bases and J 3 bases; bases outside gene matches: 8.

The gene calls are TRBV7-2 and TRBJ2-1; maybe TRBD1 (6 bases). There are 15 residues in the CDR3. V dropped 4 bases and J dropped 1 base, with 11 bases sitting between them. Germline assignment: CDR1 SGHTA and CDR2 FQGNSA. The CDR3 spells CASSYDRRSYNEQFF. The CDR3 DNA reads TGTGCCAGCAGCTATGACAGGAGATCCTACAATGAGCAGTTCTTC.

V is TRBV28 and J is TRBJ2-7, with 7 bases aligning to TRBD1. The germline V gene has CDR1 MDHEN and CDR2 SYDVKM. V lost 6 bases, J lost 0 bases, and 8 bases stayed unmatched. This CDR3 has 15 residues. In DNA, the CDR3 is TGTGCCAGCAGGACCTTGACAGGGTTCTCCTACGAGCAGTACTTC. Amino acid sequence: CASRTLTGFSYEQYF. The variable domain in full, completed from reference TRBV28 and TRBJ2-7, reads DVKVTQSSRYLVKRTGEKVFLECVQDMDHENMFWYRQDPGLGLRLIYFSYDVKMKEKGDIPEGYSVSREKKERFSLILESASTNQTSMYLCASRTLTGFSYEQYFGPGTRLTVT.

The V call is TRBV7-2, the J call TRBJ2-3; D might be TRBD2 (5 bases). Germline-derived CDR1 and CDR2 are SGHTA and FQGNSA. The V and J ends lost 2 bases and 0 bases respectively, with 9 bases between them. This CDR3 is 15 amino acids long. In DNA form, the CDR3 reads TGTGCCAGCAGCTTAAGCGGTACTAGCACAGATACGCAGTATTTT. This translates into CASSLSGTSTDTQYF.

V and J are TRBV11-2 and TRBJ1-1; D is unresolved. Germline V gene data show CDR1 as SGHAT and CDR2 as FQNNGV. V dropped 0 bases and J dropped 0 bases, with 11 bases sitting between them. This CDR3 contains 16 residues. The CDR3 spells CASSLDSSALNTEAFF. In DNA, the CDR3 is TGTGCCAGCAGCTTAGATTCTTCGGCGCTGAACACTGAAGCTTTCTTT.

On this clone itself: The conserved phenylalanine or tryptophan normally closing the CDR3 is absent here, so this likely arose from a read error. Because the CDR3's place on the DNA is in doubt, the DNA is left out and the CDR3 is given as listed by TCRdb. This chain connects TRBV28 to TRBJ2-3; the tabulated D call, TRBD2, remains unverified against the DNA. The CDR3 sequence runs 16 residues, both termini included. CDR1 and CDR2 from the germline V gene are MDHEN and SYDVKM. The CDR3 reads CASSPRTSSVDPPRYI.

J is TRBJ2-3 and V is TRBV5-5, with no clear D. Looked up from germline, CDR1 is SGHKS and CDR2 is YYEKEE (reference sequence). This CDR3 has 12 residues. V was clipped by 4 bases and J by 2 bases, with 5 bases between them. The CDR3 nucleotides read TGTGCCAGCAGCCAAAACACAGATACGCAGTATTTT. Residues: CASSQNTDTQYF. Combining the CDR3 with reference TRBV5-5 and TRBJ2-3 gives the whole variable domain DAGVTQSPTHLIKTRGQQVTLRCSPISGHKSVSWYQQVLGQGPQFIFQYYEKEERGRGNFPDRFSARQFPNYSSELNVNALLLGDSALYLCASSQNTDTQYFGPGTRLTVL.

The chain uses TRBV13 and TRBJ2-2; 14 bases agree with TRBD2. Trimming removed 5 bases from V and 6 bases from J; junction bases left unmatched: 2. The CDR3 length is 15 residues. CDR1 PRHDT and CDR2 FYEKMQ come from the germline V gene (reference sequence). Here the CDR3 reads CASSLGLAGAGELFF. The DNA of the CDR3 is TGTGCCAGCAGCCTGGGACTAGCGGGAGCCGGGGAGCTGTTTTTT. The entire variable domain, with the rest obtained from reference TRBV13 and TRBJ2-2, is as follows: AAGVIQSPRHLIKEKRETATLKCYPIPRHDTVYWYQQGPGQDPQFLISFYEKMQSDKGSIPDRFSAQQFSDYHSELNMSSLELGDSALYFCASSLGLAGAGELFFGEGSRLTVL.

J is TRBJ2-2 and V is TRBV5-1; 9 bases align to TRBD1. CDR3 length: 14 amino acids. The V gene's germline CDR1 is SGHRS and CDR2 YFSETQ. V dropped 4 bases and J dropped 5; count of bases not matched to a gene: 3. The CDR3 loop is CASSRDRATGELFF. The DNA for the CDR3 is TGCGCCAGCAGCCGGGACAGGGCGACCGGGGAGCTGTTTTTT.

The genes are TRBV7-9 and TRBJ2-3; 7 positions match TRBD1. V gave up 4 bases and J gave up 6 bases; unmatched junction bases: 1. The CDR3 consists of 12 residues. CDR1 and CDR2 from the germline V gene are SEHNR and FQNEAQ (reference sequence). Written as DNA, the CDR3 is TGTGCCAGCAGCTCGACAGGGGATACGCAGTATTTT. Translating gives CASSSTGDTQYF. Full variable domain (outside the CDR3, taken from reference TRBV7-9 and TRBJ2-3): DTGVSQNPRHKITKRGQNVTFRCDPISEHNRLYWYRQTLGQGPEFLTYFQNEAQLEKSRLLSDRFSAERPKGSFSTLEIQRTEQGDSAMYLCASSSTGDTQYFGPGTRLTVL.